Included here is one TCR beta chain sequence, with context. The CDR3 loop spans 12 amino acids. CDR1 is SEHNR, CDR2 FQNEAQ, per germline (reference sequence). Trimming removed 7 bases at V and 2 bases at J, with 8 bases between. Via MiXCR, TCRdb re-called the 5' RACE reads, giving one row per CDR3 protein. The sample gives some 500,000 distinct CDR3 sequences, about 14% of which show up once; over 13% is in the top ten. The record originates from a study of T cells after yellow fever vaccination. The sequence was collected from a man aged 30 to 45 who received the YFV17D yellow fever vaccine. J is TRBJ2-5 and V is TRBV7-9, with D unresolved. The sample here was PBMCs, taken on the day of the yellow fever booster vaccination. As DNA, the CDR3 is TGTGCCAGCACGGCCGATCAAGAGACCCAGTACTTC. It yields the protein CASTADQETQYF.